One sample yielded the 5 T cell receptor beta chains listed below, sequenced in a study of OX40 agonist ivuxolimab in advanced cancers. Generated by immunoSEQ multiplex PCR, the TCRdb table keeps only in-frame clones and is missing some. The data show more than 45,000 clones, with roughly 80% seen just once and around 2.5% held by the top ten. This specimen was CD4+ or CD8+ T cells sorted from blood, taken in a trial of the OX40 agonist ivuxolimab. The receptors were sampled from an adult with an advanced solid tumor such as melanoma, head and neck, liver or kidney cancer.

The table lists this clone with a few counts. This chain joins TRBV7-9 and TRBJ2-3; no firm D call. Germline loops: CDR1 SEHNR, CDR2 FQNEAQ (reference sequence). The CDR3 totals 13 residues. Trimming shortened V by 1 base and J by 1 base, and 3 bases separated the two germline ends. The CDR3, as DNA: TGTGCCAGCAGCTTAGAGGGCACAGATACGCAGTATTTT. Residues: CASSLEGTDTQYF.

The CDR3 protein is CASSYRPDYYGYTF. The CDR3 DNA is TGTGCCAGCAGTTACCGCCCAGACTACTATGGCTACACCTTC. The gene calls are TRBV6-5 and TRBJ1-2; D call uncertain. The CDR3 is 14 residues long. V was clipped by 2 bases and J by 3 bases, with 10 bases between them. The V gene's germline CDR1 is MNHEY and CDR2 SVGAGI.

This clone was observed a handful of times. The genes are TRBV5-1 and TRBJ2-1; 8 nucleotides agree with TRBD1. The CDR3 has 16 amino acids. After removal of 1 base from V and 4 bases from J, the junction contained 7 bases not matched to a gene. The germline gives CDR1 SGHRS, CDR2 YFSETQ. CDR3 sequence: CASSLSGTGLYNEQFF. Here the CDR3 DNA reads TGCGCCAGCAGCTTGAGTGGGACAGGATTATACAATGAGCAGTTCTTC.

The chain recombines TRBV5-4 with TRBJ1-2; D remains unclear. Germline V gene data show CDR1 as SGHNT and CDR2 as YYREEE (reference sequence). V was shortened by 0 bases and J by 2 bases, with 11 bases between the two germline ends. This CDR3 is built from 15 residues. CDR3 in amino acids: CASSLAGTLNYGYTF. The CDR3 region has the DNA TGTGCCAGCAGCTTGGCAGGCACCCTAAACTATGGCTACACCTTC. Full variable domain (rest looked up from reference TRBV5-4 and TRBJ1-2): ETGVTQSPTHLIKTRGQQVTLRCSSQSGHNTVSWYQQALGQGPQFIFQYYREEENGRGNFPPRFSGLQFPNYSSELNVNALELDDSALYLCASSLAGTLNYGYTFGSGTRLTVV.

The chain recombines TRBV6-6 with TRBJ2-5; a possible D gene is TRBD2 (6 bases). The germline V gene encodes CDR1 MNHNY and CDR2 SVGAGI (reference sequence). The V and J ends lost 2 bases and 1 base respectively, with 11 bases between them. CDR3 length: 15 residues. The CDR3 sequence is CASSYRTGVQETQYF. The CDR3 nucleotides read TGTGCCAGCAGTTACAGGACGGGGGTCCAAGAGACCCAGTACTTC.